The sequence of this T cell receptor (beta chain) was determined in a study of blood T cell repertoires in COVID-19. Study details: T cells, B-cell-depleted T cells, or PBMCs provided the cDNA or gDNA that served as material.

TCRdb's copy holds only in-frame clones and misses some; the assay was immunoSEQ multiplex PCR. Of 150,000 to 200,000 clones listed, roughly 82% were seen once; the top ten hold under 5.5%. The CDR3 has 12 amino acids. J was trimmed by 6 bases and V by 5 bases; bases with no gene match: 3. Germline-derived CDR1 and CDR2 are SGHTA and FQGNSA. This sequence was found in a woman aged 25 to 39 with acute or convalescent COVID-19. The specimen sequenced was peripheral blood. The chain uses TRBV7-2 and TRBJ1-1, with TRBD1 matching 7 bases. CDR3 nucleotides: TGTGCCAGCAGCCCTGGGACAGCTGAAGCTTTCTTT. Translation: CASSPGTAEAFF.